This paragraph reports one T cell receptor (beta chain). The assay was immunoSEQ multiplex PCR, and TCRdb's table has in-frame clones only and misses some. The data show about 220,000 clones, around 88% seen once. Which cohort a participant joined came from the clinical history participants gave. The data stem from a study of blood T cell repertoires in COVID-19. Sequencing was performed on PBMCs or T cells enriched from blood (not recorded which). The receptor was isolated from a woman aged 40-49 years with acute COVID-19.

CDR3: CASSLQAARGDTQYF. CDR3 coding DNA: TGCGCCAGCAGCTTGCAGGCAGCACGAGGGGATACGCAGTATTTT. The chain is built from TRBV5-1 and TRBJ2-3; tentatively, D is TRBD2 (5 bases). The CDR3 has 15 residues. V shed 1 base and J shed 6 bases, with 15 bases lying between them. From germline, CDR1 is SGHRS and CDR2 YFSETQ.